These 10 T cell receptor beta chains share one sample of origin, sequenced in a study of blood T cell repertoires in COVID-19. Data came from immunoSEQ multiplex PCR; TCRdb stores just in-frame clones and leaves some out. The sample carries fewer than 300,000 clones, roughly 84% recorded once. The sequenced sample was peripheral blood. All receptors come from a woman under 30 with acute or convalescent COVID-19.

This chain uses TRBV19 with TRBJ1-5, with 8 bases aligning to TRBD1. This CDR3 has 13 amino acids. V was clipped by 10 bases and J by 7 bases; unmatched bases: 9. CDR1 and CDR2 from the germline V gene are LNHDA and SQIVND (reference sequence). CDR3 nucleotide sequence: TGTGCCACCGCGACAGGGGCTGGGCAGCCCCAGCATTTT. Residues: CATATGAGQPQHF.

The chain employs TRBV19 and TRBJ2-1; 10 bases fit TRBD1. Per germline, CDR1 LNHDA and CDR2 SQIVND (reference sequence). Trimming removed 4 bases from V and 6 bases from J; junction bases left unmatched: 9. The CDR3 covers 16 residues. CDR3 nucleotide sequence: TGTGCCAGTAGTACCGCGCTCGGGACAGGGGTCAATGAGCAGTTCTTC. This translates into CASSTALGTGVNEQFF.

The V call is TRBV5-1, the J call TRBJ1-4; TRBD1 matches 7 bases. CDR1 SGHRS and CDR2 YFSETQ come from the germline V gene. Losses at the gene ends were 1 base for V and 4 bases for J; bases not matched to a gene: 1. CDR3 size: 14 residues. The DNA for the CDR3 is TGCGCCAGCAGCTTGAGGGACAGTAATGAAAAACTGTTTTTT. It is translated as CASSLRDSNEKLFF.

The V call is TRBV11-3, the J call TRBJ2-2; TRBD1 might be the D (6 bases). CDR3 length equals 13 residues. V gave up 5 bases and J gave up 6 bases, with 10 bases separating them. Germline V gives CDR1 SGHNT, CDR2 YENEEA. This CDR3 is CASSPYRAGELFF. Written as DNA, the CDR3 is TGTGCCAGCAGCCCATACAGGGCCGGGGAGCTGTTTTTT.

This clone was seen a few times. This rearrangement joins TRBV7-8 to TRBJ1-5; possible D gene TRBD1, 6 bases. V was clipped by 2 bases and J by 6 bases, with 14 bases between them. The CDR3 has 15 residues. From germline, CDR1 is SGHVS and CDR2 FQNEAQ. The CDR3 DNA reads as TGTGCCAGCAGCTTACTGGGGGCATTGGGTCAGCCCCAGCATTTT. This sequence encodes CASSLLGALGQPQHF. The full variable domain, with the rest looked up from reference TRBV7-8 and TRBJ1-5, is GAGVSQSPRYKVAKRGQDVALRCDPISGHVSLFWYQQALGQGPEFLTYFQNEAQLDKSGLPSDRFFAERPEGSVSTLKIQRTQQEDSAVYLCASSLLGALGQPQHFGDGTRLSIL.

This chain connects TRBV19 to TRBJ2-7, with 12 bases lining up with TRBD1. The CDR3 has 14 residues. CDR1 is LNHDA, CDR2 SQIVND, per germline (reference sequence). The V segment lost 9 bases and the J segment 4 bases; nucleotides outside the gene matches: 7. The CDR3 reads CASTGTGGGYEQYF. The DNA for the CDR3 is TGTGCCAGCACCGGGACAGGGGGCGGGTACGAGCAGTACTTC.

The genes are TRBV15 and TRBJ1-4; TRBD1 is a possible D gene (6 bases). The CDR3 length is 15 residues. Trimming took off 3 bases at V and 4 bases at J, with 12 bases between the two ends. Germline lookup yields CDR1 LNHNV and CDR2 YYDKDF (reference sequence). Here the CDR3 DNA reads TGTGCCACCAGCAGTACAGGGAAACATAATGAAAAACTGTTTTTT. Encoded protein: CATSSTGKHNEKLFF.

The chain combines TRBV7-5 with TRBJ2-7; the table gives TRBD2 as D, unverified against the DNA. TRBV7-5 is assigned pseudogene status. The CDR3 has 12 residues. Here the CDR3 reads CARSLSAGEQYF. CDR3 in DNA: TGTGCCAGAAGCTTATCGGCGGGCGAGCAGTACTTC.

The chain carries TRBV3-1 (or the pseudogene TRBV3-2) and TRBJ1-2; 7 nucleotides agree with TRBD1. The CDR3 has 21 amino acids. V was pared by 1 base and J by 2 bases, with 22 bases of the junction left unmatched. CDR1 LGHDT and CDR2 YNNKEL come from the germline V gene (reference sequence). CDR3 amino acids: CASSQVWDFGQELPTNYGYTF. The CDR3, as DNA: TGTGCCAGCAGCCAAGTCTGGGACTTCGGACAGGAGCTCCCCACGAACTATGGCTACACCTTC.

This chain links TRBV7-9 with TRBJ2-7, with 8 bases matching TRBD1. CDR3 length equals 14 residues. Looked up from germline, CDR1 is SEHNR and CDR2 is FQNEAQ (reference sequence). After removal of 5 bases from V and 5 bases from J, the junction contained 8 bases not matched to a gene. The CDR3 sequence: CASSHGQGDHEQYF. CDR3 nucleotides: TGTGCCAGCAGCCACGGACAGGGCGACCACGAGCAGTACTTC.